Sequencing of this TCR beta chain was carried out in a study of shared clonotypes between healthy human individuals. Whole-study context: Each donor's CD4 naive and CD4 memory cells filled three plates apiece, CD8 naive two, and CD8 memory one. General observations from the study: When naive CD4 clonotypes were compared across a few donors, around 5% were shared.

The germline CDR1 and CDR2 sequences are SSHAT and FNYEAQ (reference sequence). This CDR3 spans 12 amino acids. Details on this clone: Its antigen remains unidentified. The germline gene is not matched at one end of the junction; a read error may be the cause.

Repertoires were generated with immunoSEQ multiplex PCR, while TCRdb's copy carries only in-frame clones and drops some. The repertoire holds some 1 million clones, with around 74% as singletons. This receptor was identified in a man between 18 and 29 years old in good health. The rearrangement joins TRBV7-7 to TRBJ2-3; D remains unclear. Sequencing was done on a sample of memory CD4+ T cells sorted from blood. Documented subset: CD45RA-negative fraction. The CDR3 nucleotides read TGTGCTAGCAGCCAAGATGAGGTTACGCAGTATTTT. This codes for CASSQDEVTQYF.